The 31 T cell receptor beta chains given below trace back to one sample, sequenced in a study of T cell responses to AZD1222 COVID-19 vaccine. Profiled with immunoSEQ multiplex PCR; TCRdb holds only in-frame clones, not every one. The repertoire includes approximately 90,000 clones, 80% to 90% of them detected once, and around 8.2% sits in the top ten. Sample: peripheral blood, taken on day 0 of AZD1222 vaccination. The receptors were gathered from an adult in good health.

The rearrangement joins TRBV4-1 to TRBJ2-1; TRBD2 agrees at 10 bases. This CDR3 contains 15 residues. Germline lookup yields CDR1 MGHRA and CDR2 YSYEKL. V lost 2 bases, J lost 9 bases, and 7 bases stayed unmatched. The CDR3 nucleotides are TGCGCCAGCAGCCAATTTCCGGGACTAGCGAGTGAGCAGTTCTTC. Amino acid sequence: CASSQFPGLASEQFF.

This chain joins TRBV7-3 and TRBJ2-2; D is undetermined. The CDR3 loop spans 14 amino acids. CDR1 is SGHTA, CDR2 FQGTGA, per germline. The V and J ends lost 5 bases and 6 bases respectively, with 13 bases between them. This CDR3 reads CASSPSPAPGELFF. The CDR3 DNA sequence: TGTGCCAGCAGCCCGAGCCCGGCGCCCGGGGAGCTGTTTTTT.

This chain links TRBV28 with TRBJ2-7, with 9 nucleotides matching TRBD2. Germline loops: CDR1 MDHEN, CDR2 SYDVKM. There are 16 residues in the CDR3. J gave up 2 bases and V 5 bases, and 10 bases lay outside the gene matches. CDR3 loop: CASSTAPRLAAYEQYF. The CDR3 DNA follows: TGTGCCAGCAGTACGGCCCCCCGACTAGCGGCCTACGAGCAGTACTTC.

This chain connects TRBV12-5 to TRBJ1-1; D gene uncertain. Germline-derived CDR1 and CDR2 are LGHNT and FRNRAP. Trimming left V 9 bases short and J 3 bases short, with 14 bases between. CDR3 length equals 13 residues. The CDR3 spells CASSFVADTEAFF. The CDR3 coding sequence is TGTGCTAGCTCTTTCGTGGCGGACACTGAAGCTTTCTTT.

This clone was observed once. The chain employs TRBV3-1 (or the pseudogene TRBV3-2) and TRBJ1-1, with 7 bases aligning to TRBD1. Looked up from germline, CDR1 is LGHDT and CDR2 is YNNKEL (reference sequence). The J segment lost 5 bases and the V segment lost 4 bases, leaving 10 bases of the junction unmatched. This CDR3 is 15 amino acids long. CDR3 DNA sequence: TGTGCCAGCAGCCCGAACACCGGGACAGTGACTGAAGCTTTCTTT. It translates to CASSPNTGTVTEAFF.

The chain combines TRBV12-5 with TRBJ2-7, with 8 bases aligning to TRBD2. With 11 bases clipped from V and 7 bases from J, the junction kept 19 bases outside the gene matches. The CDR3 sequence is 15 residues long. Germline assignment: CDR1 LGHNT and CDR2 FRNRAP. The CDR3, as DNA: TGTGCTTATCGCCCCGGGGCGGGTAGCGGGATGGAGCAGTACTTC. Translation gives CAYRPGAGSGMEQYF.

V gene TRBV4-3 combines with J gene TRBJ2-7, with 9 bases that match TRBD2. Per the germline V gene, CDR1 is LGHNA and CDR2 is YSLEER. With V trimmed by 1 base and J by 0 bases, 10 bases remained unmatched. This CDR3 comprises 18 residues. Here the CDR3 reads CASSQVGRASGTSYEQYF. The CDR3 DNA is TGCGCCAGCAGCCAAGTGGGTAGAGCTAGCGGGACCTCCTACGAGCAGTACTTC.

This chain joins TRBV5-8 and TRBJ2-7; 7 bases align to TRBD1. V lost 9 bases, J lost 7 bases, and 10 bases stayed unmatched. There are 12 residues in the CDR3. Germline assignment: CDR1 SGHTS and CDR2 YDEGEE. The CDR3 loop is CATHDRVLEQYF. The CDR3 DNA reads TGTGCCACCCATGACAGGGTTTTGGAGCAGTACTTC. Drawing the rest from reference TRBV5-8 and TRBJ2-7, the complete variable domain is EAGVTQSPTHLIKTRGQQATLRCSPISGHTSVYWYQQALGLGLQFLLWYDEGEERNRGNFPPRFSGRQFPNYSSELNVNALELEDSALYLCATHDRVLEQYFGPGTRLTVT.

The V call is TRBV19, the J call TRBJ2-6; TRBD2 might be the D (6 bases). V shed 4 bases and J shed 4 bases, with 11 bases lying between them. This CDR3 contains 15 residues. The V gene's germline CDR1 is LNHDA and CDR2 SQIVND (reference sequence). This CDR3 reads CASSTEGLGANVLTF. CDR3 nucleotides: TGTGCCAGTAGTACGGAGGGGCTAGGGGCCAACGTCCTGACTTTC.

The V call is TRBV19, the J call TRBJ1-5; D is perhaps TRBD1 (5 bases). The length of the CDR3 is 15 residues. The germline gives CDR1 LNHDA, CDR2 SQIVND (reference sequence). V lost 6 bases, J lost 2 bases, and 14 bases lay in between. The CDR3 here is CASRLGGRGNQPQHF. The CDR3 bases are TGTGCCAGTAGATTGGGCGGCAGGGGCAATCAGCCCCAGCATTTT.

This chain joins TRBV6-5 and TRBJ2-2, with D possibly TRBD2 on 6 matching bases. CDR1 MNHEY and CDR2 SVGAGI come from the germline V gene. V shed 3 bases and J shed 4 bases, with 15 bases lying between them. CDR3 size: 16 residues. CDR3: CASSYDGGIGTGELFF. CDR3 bases: TGTGCCAGCAGTTATGATGGAGGGATCGGCACCGGGGAGCTGTTTTTT.

The rearrangement joins TRBV9 to TRBJ2-4; either TRBD1 or TRBD2 may supply D (6 bases each). The V gene lost 10 bases and the J gene lost 2 bases, with 16 bases spanning the gap. CDR1 SGDLS and CDR2 YYNGEE come from the germline V gene. The CDR3 has 14 amino acids. Written as DNA, the CDR3 is TGTGCCGGACACACGGGGGCGACCAAAAACATTCAGTACTTC. This codes for CAGHTGATKNIQYF.

This clone has only one observation. The chain links TRBV5-4 to TRBJ2-1; 8 bases agree with TRBD1. Germline V CDR1 and CDR2: SGHNT, YYREEE (reference sequence). The CDR3 totals 14 residues. Trimming cost V 8 bases and J 4 bases; bases outside gene matches: 8. CDR3 region: CASAEGQGYNEQFF. In DNA, the CDR3 is TGTGCCAGTGCGGAAGGACAGGGATACAATGAGCAGTTCTTC.

The rearrangement uses TRBV5-1 and TRBJ2-1; unclear D gene. CDR3 length: 13 residues. V lost 0 bases and J lost 6, with 7 bases in between. Germline V gene sequence: CDR1 SGHRS, CDR2 YFSETQ. The CDR3 region is CASSLAGPNEQFF. The CDR3, as DNA: TGCGCCAGCAGCTTGGCCGGGCCCAATGAGCAGTTCTTC.

The chain has TRBV18 and TRBJ2-2; 11 nucleotides align to TRBD2. The CDR3 length is 16 residues. Germline loops: CDR1 KGHSH, CDR2 LQKENI. V was pared by 3 bases and J by 3 bases, with 3 bases of the junction left unmatched. The CDR3 region has the DNA TGTGCCAGCTCACCTTGGGGACTAGCGGACACCGGGGAGCTGTTTTTT. Protein sequence: CASSPWGLADTGELFF.

This chain uses TRBV11-2 with TRBJ1-6; D is unresolved. V dropped 2 bases and J dropped 14 bases, with 7 bases sitting between them. The CDR3 has 11 residues. CDR1 SGHAT and CDR2 FQNNGV come from the germline V gene. The CDR3 sequence: CASSLSVTLHF. As DNA, the CDR3 is TGTGCCAGCAGCTTATCAGTGACCCTCCACTTT.

The rearrangement uses TRBV7-9 and TRBJ1-5, with D unclear. This CDR3 has 14 residues. Germline lookup yields CDR1 SEHNR and CDR2 FQNEAQ (reference sequence). V was shortened by 5 bases and J by 4 bases, with 12 bases between the two germline ends. The CDR3 region is CASSQADGNQPQHF. The CDR3 region has the DNA TGTGCCAGCAGCCAAGCGGACGGGAATCAGCCCCAGCATTTT. The whole variable domain, remainder taken from reference TRBV7-9 and TRBJ1-5, is DTGVSQNPRHKITKRGQNVTFRCDPISEHNRLYWYRQTLGQGPEFLTYFQNEAQLEKSRLLSDRFSAERPKGSFSTLEIQRTEQGDSAMYLCASSQADGNQPQHFGDGTRLSIL.

The J gene is TRBJ1-6, the V gene TRBV7-2, with a possible D match to TRBD1 (6 bases). Germline-derived CDR1 and CDR2 are SGHTA and FQGNSA. CDR3 length equals 15 residues. The V end lost 5 bases, the J end lost 7 bases, and 15 bases lay between the germline ends. CDR3 DNA: TGTGCCAGCAGCCTAGGATGGGACAAGAATTCACCCCTCCACTTT. This sequence encodes CASSLGWDKNSPLHF.

This clone was detected only once. The genes are TRBV11-3 and TRBJ2-4; D is unclear. Trimming shortened V by 0 bases and J by 8 bases, and 2 bases separated the two germline ends. Germline lookup yields CDR1 SGHNT and CDR2 YENEEA. The CDR3 is made up of 11 amino acids. CDR3 loop: CASSLEDIQYF. The CDR3 DNA reads as TGTGCCAGCAGCTTAGAAGACATTCAGTACTTC.

This chain uses TRBV3-1 (or the pseudogene TRBV3-2) with TRBJ1-1, with 7 bases that match TRBD1. The V gene end was trimmed by 5 bases and the J gene end by 5 bases; junction bases not matched to a gene: 8. The germline CDR1 and CDR2 sequences are LGHDT and YNNKEL (reference sequence). The CDR3 length is 14 residues. Written as DNA, the CDR3 is TGTGCCAGCAGCATGCAGGGGGATGGGACTGAAGCTTTCTTT. Amino acids: CASSMQGDGTEAFF.

This clone was seen a handful of times. The gene calls are TRBV29-1 and TRBJ2-1, with a weak D call TRBD1 (6 bases). Trimming left V 7 bases short and J 8 bases short, with 21 bases between. There are 14 residues in the CDR3. Germline V gene data show CDR1 as SQVTM and CDR2 as ANQGSEA. This CDR3 is CSAKQQGPVDEQFF. The CDR3 bases are TGCAGCGCCAAACAACAGGGTCCTGTGGATGAGCAGTTCTTC.

The V gene is TRBV7-3, the J gene TRBJ2-1; TRBD1 is a possible D gene (5 bases). The CDR3 is made up of 13 amino acids. Germline CDR1 reads SGHTA; CDR2 reads FQGTGA. Trimming took off 1 base at V and 8 bases at J, with 9 bases between the two ends. The CDR3 bases are TGTGCCAGCAGCTTAATGTGGGGCGATGAGCAGTTCTTC. Encoded protein: CASSLMWGDEQFF.

The chain employs TRBV19 and TRBJ2-5; D unresolved. V lost 0 bases and J lost 4, with 0 bases in between. The CDR3 spans 11 residues. Germline V gene data show CDR1 as LNHDA and CDR2 as SQIVND (reference sequence). The CDR3 nucleotides are TGTGCCAGTAGTATAGAAGAGACCCAGTACTTC. It codes for CASSIEETQYF.

V gene TRBV18 combines with J gene TRBJ2-6, with D unresolved. The CDR3 runs 13 residues. The germline gives CDR1 KGHSH, CDR2 LQKENI. V was clipped by 6 bases and J by 8 bases, with 11 bases between them. CDR3 sequence: CASSTLGTNVLTF. As DNA, the CDR3 is TGTGCCAGCTCTACATTGGGAACCAACGTCCTGACTTTC.

This rearrangement joins TRBV7-9 to TRBJ1-3; the D gene is possibly TRBD1 (5 bases). Between the trimmed V and J ends, which lost 2 bases and 2 bases, there was a span of 13 bases. Per the germline V gene, CDR1 is SEHNR and CDR2 is FQNEAQ (reference sequence). The CDR3 loop spans 16 amino acids. As DNA, the CDR3 is TGTGCCAGCAGCTTATTCGGGGGTCTTCCTGGAAACACCATATATTTT. Encoded protein: CASSLFGGLPGNTIYF. Based on the CDR3 plus reference TRBV7-9 and TRBJ1-3, the full variable domain is DTGVSQNPRHKITKRGQNVTFRCDPISEHNRLYWYRQTLGQGPEFLTYFQNEAQLEKSRLLSDRFSAERPKGSFSTLEIQRTEQGDSAMYLCASSLFGGLPGNTIYFGEGSWLTVV.

This clone was counted a single time. The chain couples TRBV5-8 to TRBJ2-7; 9 nucleotides match TRBD1. J was trimmed by 4 bases and V by 0 bases; bases with no gene match: 8. The CDR3 is 16 residues long. CDR1 and CDR2 (germline): SGHTS, YDEGEE. This CDR3 is CASSLERGTGIYEQYF. The CDR3, as DNA: TGTGCCAGCAGCTTGGAAAGAGGGACAGGGATATACGAGCAGTACTTC.

The V and J genes are TRBV2 and TRBJ1-2, with TRBD1 identical over 9 bases. CDR1 and CDR2 (germline): SNHLY, FYNNEI. The CDR3 covers 13 residues. V was clipped by 7 bases and J by 4 bases; unmatched bases: 4. This chain's CDR3 is CASTWDRAYGYTF. The CDR3 bases are TGTGCCAGCACCTGGGACAGGGCCTATGGCTACACCTTC.

V gene TRBV20-1 combines with J gene TRBJ1-5; possible D gene TRBD1, 5 bases. V lost 3 bases to trimming and J lost 0 bases, with 9 bases between them. This CDR3 spans 14 amino acids. Germline lookup yields CDR1 DFQATT and CDR2 SNEGSKA (reference sequence). The CDR3 loop reads CSASPRASNQPQHF. The CDR3 DNA reads as TGCAGTGCTAGTCCCAGGGCTAGCAATCAGCCCCAGCATTTT.

The V gene is TRBV28, the J gene TRBJ2-5; 15 bases line up with TRBD2. J was trimmed by 5 bases and V by 7 bases; bases with no gene match: 5. Germline-derived CDR1 and CDR2 are MDHEN and SYDVKM. The CDR3 has 15 amino acids. The chain's CDR3 is CASNGLAGGGETQYF. CDR3 DNA sequence: TGTGCCAGCAACGGACTAGCGGGAGGGGGGGAGACCCAGTACTTC.

This chain uses TRBV4-1 with TRBJ2-1, with 13 bases lining up with TRBD2. CDR3 length: 16 residues. CDR1 and CDR2 from the germline V gene are MGHRA and YSYEKL. J lost 7 bases, V lost 1 base, and 4 bases had no gene match. The CDR3 DNA follows: TGCGCCAGCAGCCAAGGGACTAGCGGGAGTAGGAATGAGCAGTTCTTC. Translation: CASSQGTSGSRNEQFF.

The V gene is TRBV12-3 or TRBV12-4, the J gene TRBJ1-1; no definite D call. V lost 1 base, J lost 9 bases, and 12 bases lay in between. This CDR3 has 13 residues. The CDR3 DNA is TGTGCCAGCAGTTTAGTTACGGGTAGGAAAGCTTTCTTT. It is translated as CASSLVTGRKAFF.